The next 8 T cell receptor beta chains were all read from a single sample in a study of blood T cell repertoires in COVID-19. Profiling relied on immunoSEQ multiplex PCR, and the TCRdb table lists in-frame clones only, not all of them. Of 40,000 or so clones in the sample, 80% to 90% were seen once. Input material: peripheral blood. Every receptor here comes from a human donor in a cohort sampled during active COVID-19.

The genes are TRBV6-2 or TRBV6-3 and TRBJ2-5, with 8 bases identical to TRBD1. The CDR3 runs to 17 residues. Germline V gives CDR1 MNHEY, CDR2 SVGEGT. After removal of 2 bases from V and 2 bases from J, the junction contained 10 bases not matched to a gene. The CDR3 region is CASSYPRQGTGQETQYF. CDR3 coding DNA: TGTGCCAGCAGTTACCCGCGACAGGGGACGGGGCAAGAGACCCAGTACTTC.

In this sample, this clone turned up a few times. This chain links TRBV29-1 with TRBJ1-1; TRBD1 matches 9 bases. The CDR3 runs 13 residues. Losses at the gene ends were 6 bases for V and 1 base for J; bases not matched to a gene: 3. Germline assignment: CDR1 SQVTM and CDR2 ANQGSEA. This CDR3 is CSVWGQGNTEAFF. CDR3 DNA sequence: TGCAGCGTGTGGGGACAGGGGAACACTGAAGCTTTCTTT.

This clone was seen a single time. The chain combines TRBV14 with TRBJ2-1; tentatively, D is TRBD2 (5 bases). CDR3 length: 13 residues. Germline assignment: CDR1 SGHDN and CDR2 FVKESK. Deletions cut 0 bases from V and 9 bases from J, with 9 bases between. CDR3 loop: CASSQELASEQFF. Here the CDR3 DNA reads TGTGCCAGCAGCCAAGAGCTAGCTAGTGAGCAGTTCTTC.

The chain is built from TRBV19 and TRBJ2-7; 7 bases are a match to TRBD1. The ends lost 6 bases at V and 6 bases at J; junction bases unmatched: 17. The CDR3 is 16 amino acids. Germline values: CDR1 LNHDA, CDR2 SQIVND (reference sequence). The CDR3 region is CASRAHSGTAKGEQYF. The DNA of the CDR3 is TGTGCCAGTAGAGCCCACTCCGGGACAGCGAAGGGCGAGCAGTACTTC.

The chain is built from TRBV27 and TRBJ1-1; 8 bases match TRBD1. Unmatched junction bases numbered 7, after V lost 3 bases and J lost 4 bases. This CDR3 has 15 amino acids. Germline V CDR1 and CDR2: MNHEY, SMNVEV (reference sequence). Here the CDR3 reads CASSFRGQGGTEAFF. CDR3 sequence (DNA): TGTGCCAGCAGTTTCCGTGGACAGGGCGGCACTGAAGCTTTCTTT.

The J gene is TRBJ2-1, the V gene TRBV30; a possible D gene is TRBD2 (6 bases). From germline, CDR1 is GTSNPN and CDR2 SVGIG (reference sequence). V was trimmed by 1 base and J by 6 bases, leaving 16 bases between them. The CDR3 is 15 residues long. The CDR3 DNA reads TGTGCCTGGAGTGCTCTCCCGACTAGGAGCAATGAGCAGTTCTTC. Its protein is CAWSALPTRSNEQFF.

The gene calls are TRBV7-9 and TRBJ2-1, with TRBD2 matching 8 bases. Germline V gene data show CDR1 as SEHNR and CDR2 as FQNEAQ (reference sequence). The CDR3 runs 15 residues. With V trimmed by 3 bases and J by 7 bases, 8 bases remained unmatched. The CDR3 nucleotides are TGTGCCAGCAGCTTGGAGAGCGGGAGCTTTAATGAGCAGTTCTTC. Translated: CASSLESGSFNEQFF.

The sample holds one count of this clone. Written as DNA, the CDR3 is TGTGCCAGCAGCTTGGGCCAGTCAACGGGTGGCTACACCTTC. This encodes CASSLGQSTGGYTF. This sequence joins TRBV5-8 and TRBJ1-2, with unresolved D. V gave up 0 bases and J gave up 7 bases, with 13 bases separating them. This CDR3 has 14 amino acids. Germline CDR1 SGHTS, CDR2 YDEGEE. Combining the CDR3 with reference TRBV5-8 and TRBJ1-2 gives the whole variable domain EAGVTQSPTHLIKTRGQQATLRCSPISGHTSVYWYQQALGLGLQFLLWYDEGEERNRGNFPPRFSGRQFPNYSSELNVNALELEDSALYLCASSLGQSTGGYTFGSGTRLTVV.